The next 29 T cell receptor beta chains were all read from a single sample in a study of shared clonotypes between healthy human individuals. CD45RO-negative, CCR7-selected cells formed the naive CD8 fraction, which excluded terminally differentiated effector memory CD45RA+ cells. The data were produced by immunoSEQ multiplex PCR, yet TCRdb's version contains in-frame clones alone and is incomplete. The sample holds 2 million to 2.5 million clones, over 85% seen once. The specimen sequenced was naive CD8+ T cells sorted from blood. Every receptor here comes from a man younger than 35 in good health.

The rearrangement joins TRBV28 to TRBJ2-3; possibly TRBD1 or TRBD2 for D (7 bases each). The V end was cut by 5 bases, the J end by 2 bases, with 17 bases between. Germline CDR1 MDHEN, CDR2 SYDVKM. CDR3 length equals 16 residues. The CDR3 loop is CASSLIRGGTTDTQYF. In DNA, the CDR3 is TGTGCCAGCAGTCTTATCAGGGGGGGCACCACAGATACGCAGTATTTT.

This clone appeared once. The chain couples TRBV7-9 to TRBJ2-5; TRBD2 aligns across 8 bases. Germline V lookup: CDR1 SEHNR, CDR2 FQNEAQ (reference sequence). V lost 2 bases and J lost 5; bases outside the gene matches: 10. The CDR3 length is 16 residues. In DNA form, the CDR3 reads TGTGCCAGCAGCTTAATGTCAGCGGGGGACATGGAGACCCAGTACTTC. This codes for CASSLMSAGDMETQYF.

This clone has only a few counts. This chain joins TRBV7-9 and TRBJ2-7; D is possibly TRBD1 (6 bases). V was trimmed by 3 bases and J by 6 bases, leaving 9 bases between them. The germline V gene has CDR1 SEHNR and CDR2 FQNEAQ (reference sequence). The CDR3 covers 12 residues. CDR3 DNA sequence: TGTGCCAGCAGCTTTGCAGGGGCCGAGCAGTACTTC. Protein sequence: CASSFAGAEQYF.

The rearrangement joins TRBV7-2 to TRBJ2-6; D is unresolved. The ends were cut back, 5 bases at V and 2 bases at J, with 7 bases in the middle. This CDR3 has 14 amino acids. Germline V CDR1 and CDR2: SGHTA, FQGNSA. The CDR3 reads CASSPEPGANVLTF. CDR3 nucleotide sequence: TGTGCCAGCAGCCCAGAACCTGGGGCCAACGTCCTGACTTTC.

The chain links TRBV14 to TRBJ1-2; D might be TRBD1 (6 bases). V gave up 0 bases and J gave up 11 bases, with 13 bases separating them. Per the germline V gene, CDR1 is SGHDN and CDR2 is FVKESK. The CDR3 is 13 residues long. CDR3 bases: TGTGCCAGCAGCCAAGATATCGGACAGATGTACACCTTC. This sequence encodes CASSQDIGQMYTF. The full variable domain, completed using reference TRBV14 and TRBJ1-2, is EAGVTQFPSHSVIEKGQTVTLRCDPISGHDNLYWYRRVMGKEIKFLLHFVKESKQDESGMPNNRFLAERTGGTYSTLKVQPAELEDSGVYFCASSQDIGQMYTFGSGTRLTVV.

This chain joins TRBV4-1 and TRBJ2-7, with D possibly TRBD2 on 6 matching bases. CDR1 MGHRA and CDR2 YSYEKL come from the germline V gene. This CDR3 has 16 residues. V lost 0 bases, J lost 3 bases, and 15 bases lay in between. The CDR3 nucleotides are TGCGCCAGCAGCCAAGAGCCGGGGACTTCACACTACGAGCAGTACTTC. The encoded protein is CASSQEPGTSHYEQYF.

As for this clone: Other DNA sequences in the sample encode the same CDR3. The chain links TRBV13 to TRBJ1-6; no firm D call. Germline CDR1 is PRHDT and CDR2 is FYEKMQ (reference sequence). The CDR3 length is 13 residues. Deletions cut 5 bases from V and 9 bases from J, with 11 bases between. This chain's CDR3 is CASSLAGGSPLHF. Written as DNA, the CDR3 is TGTGCCAGCAGCCTCGCGGGAGGTTCACCCCTCCACTTT.

V gene TRBV9 combines with J gene TRBJ1-1; D is unresolved. The CDR3 has 13 amino acids. V lost 0 bases and J 1 base, leaving 4 bases between the germline ends. CDR1 and CDR2 (germline): SGDLS, YYNGEE. The CDR3: CASSVATNTEAFF. The DNA of the CDR3 is TGTGCCAGCAGCGTAGCTACGAACACTGAAGCTTTCTTT. Supplemented by reference TRBV9 and TRBJ1-1, the full variable domain reads DSGVTQTPKHLITATGQRVTLRCSPRSGDLSVYWYQQSLDQGLQFLIQYYNGEERAKGNILERFSAQQFPDLHSELNLSSLELGDSALYFCASSVATNTEAFFGQGTRLTVV.

For this clone: Different DNA sequences within this sample yield the same CDR3. The V call is TRBV27, the J call TRBJ2-7; D possibly corresponds to TRBD1 (6 bases). Germline V lookup: CDR1 MNHEY, CDR2 SMNVEV (reference sequence). This CDR3 contains 13 residues. Trimming stripped 6 bases from V and 2 bases from J, with 11 bases between. The CDR3 region has the DNA TGTGCCAGCAGCACTACAGGGCCCTACGAGCAGTACTTC. Translating gives CASSTTGPYEQYF.

V is TRBV6-1 and J is TRBJ1-1; 8 nucleotides line up with TRBD1. Unmatched junction bases numbered 6, after V lost 5 bases and J lost 7 bases. Germline lookup yields CDR1 MNHNS and CDR2 SASEGT. The CDR3 length is 13 residues. CDR3 loop: CASSSSGTGEAFF. The CDR3, as DNA: TGTGCCAGCAGTTCTTCCGGGACAGGTGAAGCTTTCTTT.

The J gene is TRBJ2-2, the V gene TRBV7-3, with 9 bases that match TRBD2. J was trimmed by 6 bases and V by 0 bases; bases with no gene match: 11. Germline V gene sequence: CDR1 SGHTA, CDR2 FQGTGA. This CDR3 has 18 residues. The CDR3 reads CASSLTSSGGTPAGELFF. As DNA, the CDR3 is TGTGCCAGCAGCTTAACTAGTAGCGGGGGCACCCCCGCCGGGGAGCTGTTTTTT. Together with reference TRBV7-3 and TRBJ2-2, the CDR3 gives the full variable domain: GAGVSQTPSNKVTEKGKYVELRCDPISGHTALYWYRQSLGQGPEFLIYFQGTGAADDSGLPNDRFFAVRPEGSVSTLKIQRTERGDSAVYLCASSLTSSGGTPAGELFFGEGSRLTVL.

The chain uses TRBV10-3 and TRBJ1-1; D may be TRBD1 (6 bases). This CDR3 has 13 residues. V lost 7 bases and J 2 bases, leaving 11 bases between the germline ends. Germline-derived CDR1 and CDR2 are ENHRY and SYGVKD. CDR3 amino acids: CAIMSGDNTEAFF. CDR3 nucleotides: TGTGCCATCATGTCAGGGGACAACACTGAAGCTTTCTTT.

This clone was counted a single time. J is TRBJ2-7 and V is TRBV13, with 8 nucleotides matching TRBD1. Trimming cost V 3 bases and J 2 bases; bases outside gene matches: 6. The CDR3 extends over 15 amino acids. Germline CDR1 and CDR2: PRHDT and FYEKMQ (reference sequence). The DNA of the CDR3 is TGTGCCAGCAGCTTTGGCGGACAGGGCGCCTACGAGCAGTACTTC. It yields the protein CASSFGGQGAYEQYF.

V gene TRBV2 combines with J gene TRBJ2-7, with TRBD2 as a possible D gene (5 bases). The CDR3 is made up of 14 amino acids. CDR1 is SNHLY and CDR2 is FYNNEI in the germline V gene. The V end was cut by 8 bases, the J end by 6 bases, with 20 bases between. CDR3 sequence reads: CASRGGSSRGEQYF. CDR3 DNA sequence: TGTGCCAGCCGGGGTGGGTCTTCGAGAGGCGAGCAGTACTTC.

As to this clone: This sample includes further DNA sequences coding for the same CDR3. The chain is built from TRBV11-2 and TRBJ1-1; no reliable D call. Germline V gene lookup returns CDR1 SGHAT and CDR2 FQNNGV. The CDR3 has 14 amino acids. The V end was cut by 2 bases, the J end by 1 base, with 8 bases between. The CDR3 protein is CASSLMGPNTEAFF. CDR3 bases: TGTGCCAGCAGCTTAATGGGCCCGAACACTGAAGCTTTCTTT.

The CDR3 DNA reads TGTGCCAGCAGGCTGGGGGAGACCCAGTACTTC. Translating gives CASRLGETQYF. This chain links TRBV7-6 with TRBJ2-5; D not resolved. The germline CDR1 and CDR2 sequences are SGHVS and FNYEAQ. Deletions cut 6 bases from V and 5 bases from J, with 7 bases between. This CDR3 region has 11 residues. The full variable domain, completed using reference TRBV7-6 and TRBJ2-5, is GAGVSQSPRYKVTKRGQDVALRCDPISGHVSLYWYRQALGQGPEFLTYFNYEAQQDKSGLPNDRFSAERPEGSISTLTIQRTEQRDSAMYRCASRLGETQYFGPGTRLLVL.

This clone was picked up one time. V gene TRBV9 combines with J gene TRBJ2-7; 7 nucleotides agree with TRBD2. The CDR3 has 17 amino acids. Germline assignment: CDR1 SGDLS and CDR2 YYNGEE. The ends lost 0 bases at V and 4 bases at J; junction bases unmatched: 13. Written as DNA, the CDR3 is TGTGCCAGCAGCGTAGCTGCGTTTTGGGGGGAGGGGTACGAGCAGTACTTC. This translates into CASSVAAFWGEGYEQYF.

This sequence joins TRBV7-9 and TRBJ1-5, with D tentatively TRBD1 (5 bases). Germline CDR1 reads SEHNR; CDR2 reads FQNEAQ (reference sequence). The CDR3 contains 14 residues. Deletions cut 4 bases from V and 8 bases from J, with 15 bases between. CDR3 sequence (DNA): TGTGCCAGCAGCTCTCCGGGACCCAGGGAGCCCCAGCATTTT. It specifies CASSSPGPREPQHF.

This rearrangement joins TRBV7-6 to TRBJ2-7; 9 bases agree with TRBD1. The germline V gene has CDR1 SGHVS and CDR2 FNYEAQ. The V gene end was trimmed by 5 bases and the J gene end by 5 bases; junction bases not matched to a gene: 1. The CDR3 covers 12 residues. This CDR3 is CASSTGGHEQYF. As DNA, the CDR3 is TGTGCCAGCAGCACAGGGGGCCACGAGCAGTACTTC.

This clone was recorded only once. J is TRBJ2-7 and V is TRBV27; 9 bases are a match to TRBD1. This CDR3 is 15 amino acids long. CDR1 and CDR2 from the germline V gene are MNHEY and SMNVEV (reference sequence). Trimming removed 4 bases from V and 0 bases from J; junction bases left unmatched: 4. The CDR3 here is CASSSRTGVSYEQYF. CDR3 DNA: TGTGCCAGCAGTTCTCGGACAGGGGTCTCCTACGAGCAGTACTTC.

Comment on this clone: The sample contains more than one DNA sequence encoding this CDR3. The chain has TRBV9 and TRBJ2-7; 7 bases align to TRBD1. The V gene's germline CDR1 is SGDLS and CDR2 YYNGEE. After removal of 0 bases from V and 3 bases from J, the junction contained 6 bases not matched to a gene. The CDR3 length is 15 residues. CDR3 loop: CASSVEGTDLYEQYF. The CDR3 region has the DNA TGTGCCAGCAGCGTAGAAGGGACAGACCTCTACGAGCAGTACTTC.

The chain carries TRBV7-3 and TRBJ2-2, with a possible D match to TRBD1 (5 bases). V lost 2 bases and J lost 6, with 13 bases in between. The CDR3 consists of 15 residues. Germline lookup yields CDR1 SGHTA and CDR2 FQGTGA. CDR3 sequence (DNA): TGTGCCAGCAGCTTAGAATCAGGGCTCGCCGGGGAGCTGTTTTTT. Amino acids: CASSLESGLAGELFF.

This clone was observed a few times. This CDR3 reads CAISEQGDIQYF. In nucleotides, the CDR3 is TGTGCCATCAGTGAACAGGGGGACATTCAGTACTTC. The V gene is TRBV10-3, the J gene TRBJ2-4, with TRBD1 matching over 8 bases. V shed 3 bases and J 8 bases; nucleotides not matched to a gene: 0. Germline CDR1 reads ENHRY; CDR2 reads SYGVKD. The CDR3 totals 12 residues.

The rearrangement joins TRBV28 to TRBJ2-1, with TRBD2 matching 10 bases. Germline trimming cut 6 bases from V and 1 base from J; bases unmatched to any gene: 12. Germline lookup yields CDR1 MDHEN and CDR2 SYDVKM. There are 18 residues in the CDR3. CDR3 DNA: TGTGCCAGCAGCGGGAGTAGCGGGGGGTTGGGATCCTACAATGAGCAGTTCTTC. Encoded protein: CASSGSSGGLGSYNEQFF.

J is TRBJ2-1 and V is TRBV25-1; unclear D gene. CDR3 length equals 15 residues. Germline lookup yields CDR1 MGHDK and CDR2 SYGVNS. Trimming stripped 1 base from V and 4 bases from J, with 11 bases between. CDR3 in amino acids: CASSESDSGYNEQFF. The CDR3 region has the DNA TGTGCCAGCAGTGAATCCGACTCGGGTTACAATGAGCAGTTCTTC.

The chain uses TRBV11-2 and TRBJ2-1; D remains unclear. V gave up 6 bases and J gave up 7 bases, with 10 bases separating them. The germline gives CDR1 SGHAT, CDR2 FQNNGV. This CDR3 has 12 residues. Here the CDR3 reads CASSFPANEQFF. Here the CDR3 DNA reads TGTGCCAGCAGTTTCCCGGCAAATGAGCAGTTCTTC.

This clone occurred once. The V and J genes are TRBV2 and TRBJ2-1, with TRBD2 matching 8 bases. CDR3 size: 15 residues. After removal of 6 bases from V and 1 base from J, the junction contained 5 bases not matched to a gene. Germline-derived CDR1 and CDR2 are SNHLY and FYNNEI. The DNA of the CDR3 is TGTGCCAGCAGCTACATAGCGGGGTCCTACAATGAGCAGTTCTTC. Translation gives CASSYIAGSYNEQFF.

To note about this clone: A junction end diverges from the germline sequence, so it may reflect a read error. J is TRBJ2-7 and V is TRBV19, with D perhaps assigned TRBD1 or TRBD2 (5 bases each). This CDR3 comprises 15 residues. Germline lookup yields CDR1 LNHDA and CDR2 SQIVND (reference sequence). CDR3 sequence: CASSLPGPQLGEQLF. The CDR3 DNA is TGTGCCAGTAGTCTCCCGGGACCCCAGCTCGGTGAGCAGCTCTTC.

The V and J genes are TRBV27 and TRBJ2-7, with D maybe TRBD2 (6 bases). Germline CDR1 is MNHEY and CDR2 is SMNVEV (reference sequence). This CDR3 has 16 amino acids. Trimming removed 3 bases at V and 5 bases at J, with 20 bases between. CDR3 sequence: CASSFLGGPPGDEQYF. The CDR3 nucleotides read TGTGCCAGCAGTTTCCTGGGAGGACCACCCGGGGACGAGCAGTACTTC.